This passage covers 21 T cell receptor beta chains from one sample sequenced in a study of beta chain features in type 1 diabetes. Expressed TCRB transcripts were sequenced after all isolated RNA was converted to cDNA. Profiled with immunoSEQ multiplex PCR; TCRdb holds only in-frame clones, not every one. The sample consists of around 170,000 clones, 9% to 10% of them appearing once. Sequencing was performed on central memory CD4+ T cells from blood. The receptors derive from a woman under 30 in good health.

The chain joins TRBV11-3 to TRBJ2-5; 9 positions match TRBD2. The CDR3 runs 15 residues. J lost 7 bases, V lost 4 bases, and 10 bases had no gene match. Germline V gene data show CDR1 as SGHNT and CDR2 as YENEEA. CDR3 sequence (DNA): TGTGCCAGCAGCTCCTCTAGCGGGGACGTGGGGACCCAGTACTTC. It encodes CASSSSSGDVGTQYF.

With respect to this clone: The same CDR3 is also encoded by other DNA sequences in this sample. The chain combines TRBV19 with TRBJ2-3; D gene uncertain. Germline V gives CDR1 LNHDA, CDR2 SQIVND (reference sequence). Trimming removed 5 bases from V and 1 base from J, with 7 bases in between. This CDR3 is 13 amino acids long. The CDR3 sequence is CASSPTGTDTQYF. The CDR3, as DNA: TGTGCCAGTAGTCCCACGGGCACAGATACGCAGTATTTT. Variable domain in full (rest from reference TRBV19 and TRBJ2-3): DGGITQSPKYLFRKEGQNVTLSCEQNLNHDAMYWYRQDPGQGLRLIYYSQIVNDFQKGDIAEGYSVSREKKESFPLTVTSAQKNPTAFYLCASSPTGTDTQYFGPGTRLTVL.

This chain uses TRBV5-1 with TRBJ2-1; TRBD1 aligns across 7 bases. CDR1 is SGHRS, CDR2 YFSETQ, per germline. This CDR3 comprises 13 residues. Trimming at V came to 0 bases and at J to 15 bases, leaving 9 bases not matched to a gene. CDR3 in DNA: TGCGCCAGCAGCTTGGGAGGGACAGACTACACGTTCTTC. It translates to CASSLGGTDYTFF.

The rearrangement links TRBV4-1 to TRBJ1-1; 12 bases are a match to TRBD1. Germline CDR1 reads MGHRA; CDR2 reads YSYEKL. The CDR3 covers 14 residues. V was pared by 7 bases and J by 6 bases, with 6 bases of the junction left unmatched. CDR3 region: CASTKGQGAAEAFF. The CDR3 nucleotides are TGCGCCAGCACTAAGGGACAGGGGGCAGCTGAAGCTTTCTTT.

The rearrangement links TRBV2 to TRBJ2-2; D is uncertain. Germline V gives CDR1 SNHLY, CDR2 FYNNEI. This CDR3 has 14 residues. The germline V and J ends were trimmed by 1 base and 7 bases, with 10 bases remaining between them. CDR3 residues: CASSEDLEYGELFF. The CDR3 region has the DNA TGTGCCAGCAGTGAAGACCTAGAATACGGGGAGCTGTTTTTT.

The rearrangement links TRBV5-6 to TRBJ2-2; no definite D call. Germline CDR1 reads SGHDT; CDR2 reads YYEEEE. The V end lost 0 bases, the J end lost 10 bases, and 7 bases lay between the germline ends. The CDR3 spans 12 residues. The CDR3 DNA follows: TGTGCCAGCAGCTTGGCGGGTGCGGAGCTGTTTTTT. Translated: CASSLAGAELFF.

Comments on this clone: The sample carries other DNA sequences with the same CDR3. The V call is TRBV7-3, the J call TRBJ1-2; 8 nucleotides line up with TRBD1. The CDR3 covers 15 residues. Germline loops: CDR1 SGHTA, CDR2 FQGTGA. V gave up 2 bases and J gave up 0 bases; unmatched junction bases: 2. CDR3 coding DNA: TGTGCCAGCAGCTTAGGACAGGGAGCTAACTATGGCTACACCTTC. Encoded protein: CASSLGQGANYGYTF.

The chain carries TRBV7-2 and TRBJ2-3, with 14 bases lining up with TRBD2. Germline CDR1 is SGHTA and CDR2 is FQGNSA. This CDR3 is built from 15 residues. After removal of 6 bases from V and 7 bases from J, the junction contained 6 bases not matched to a gene. The CDR3 region is CASRARTSGGYTQYF. Written as DNA, the CDR3 is TGTGCCAGCAGGGCCAGGACTAGCGGGGGGTATACGCAGTATTTT.

The V call is TRBV5-1, the J call TRBJ2-5, with TRBD2 matching 7 bases. The CDR3 contains 14 residues. Germline assignment: CDR1 SGHRS and CDR2 YFSETQ. With V trimmed by 4 bases and J by 5 bases, 8 bases remained unmatched. CDR3 region: CASSPGLERETQYF. In DNA, the CDR3 is TGCGCCAGCAGCCCAGGACTAGAGCGGGAGACCCAGTACTTC. Variable domain in full (rest from reference TRBV5-1 and TRBJ2-5): KAGVTQTPRYLIKTRGQQVTLSCSPISGHRSVSWYQQTPGQGLQFLFEYFSETQRNKGNFPGRFSGRQFSNSRSEMNVSTLELGDSALYLCASSPGLERETQYFGPGTRLLVL.

The chain links TRBV28 to TRBJ1-1, with D maybe TRBD1 (5 bases). The CDR3 is 14 residues long. The germline V gene has CDR1 MDHEN and CDR2 SYDVKM. V lost 6 bases to trimming and J lost 7 bases, with 18 bases between them. CDR3 nucleotides: TGTGCCAGCAGCAAAATTGGGGGGAAGGTTGAAGCTTTCTTT. Translated: CASSKIGGKVEAFF.

The sample holds a few counts of this clone. V gene TRBV7-9 combines with J gene TRBJ2-3; D gene uncertain. Per germline, CDR1 SEHNR and CDR2 FQNEAQ (reference sequence). The CDR3 sequence is 14 residues long. The V end was cut by 1 base, the J end by 3 bases, with 8 bases between. Written as DNA, the CDR3 is TGTGCCAGCAGCTTAGGTTCCGCGACAGATACGCAGTATTTT. This encodes CASSLGSATDTQYF.

This clone has a handful of counts. The chain couples TRBV2 to TRBJ2-7, with D possibly TRBD1 on 7 matching bases. The germline V and J ends were trimmed by 6 bases and 5 bases, with 17 bases remaining between them. This CDR3 comprises 14 residues. Germline V gene data show CDR1 as SNHLY and CDR2 as FYNNEI. The CDR3 DNA is TGTGCCAGCAGCCGCGGGGTGACAGGGAACGAGCAGTACTTC. Translation: CASSRGVTGNEQYF.

This clone was picked up a small number of times. The genes are TRBV2 and TRBJ1-2; D call uncertain. V lost 4 bases to trimming and J lost 3 bases, with 12 bases between them. The CDR3 consists of 14 residues. From germline, CDR1 is SNHLY and CDR2 FYNNEI. The CDR3 sequence: CASSVERVDYGYTF. The CDR3 DNA sequence: TGTGCCAGCAGTGTTGAGCGGGTCGACTATGGCTACACCTTC.

The CDR3 nucleotides read TGTGCCAGCAGCGCACATAGCGGGGGGTACCAAGAGACCCAGTACTTC. It yields the protein CASSAHSGGYQETQYF. The chain couples TRBV9 to TRBJ2-5, with TRBD2 matching 10 bases. CDR1 is SGDLS and CDR2 is YYNGEE in the germline V gene. After removal of 3 bases from V and 0 bases from J, the junction contained 5 bases not matched to a gene. The CDR3 extends over 16 amino acids. Combining the CDR3 with reference TRBV9 and TRBJ2-5 gives the whole variable domain DSGVTQTPKHLITATGQRVTLRCSPRSGDLSVYWYQQSLDQGLQFLIQYYNGEERAKGNILERFSAQQFPDLHSELNLSSLELGDSALYFCASSAHSGGYQETQYFGPGTRLLVL.

The gene calls are TRBV11-3 and TRBJ1-1, with D hard to call. V lost 5 bases and J lost 6, with 16 bases in between. Germline lookup yields CDR1 SGHNT and CDR2 YENEEA. This CDR3 spans 14 amino acids. The CDR3 DNA reads TGTGCCAGCAGCCACCGGCGGGCTGGCCCTGAAGCTTTCTTT. Translated, it gives CASSHRRAGPEAFF.

The rearrangement links TRBV7-2 to TRBJ2-5; possible D gene TRBD2, 5 bases. The CDR3 consists of 15 residues. Trimming cost V 3 bases and J 1 base, with 12 bases left between them. Germline CDR1 SGHTA, CDR2 FQGNSA. The CDR3 here is CASSFSSSTQETQYF. In DNA form, the CDR3 reads TGTGCCAGCAGCTTTTCGTCTAGCACCCAAGAGACCCAGTACTTC.

The V gene is TRBV2, the J gene TRBJ2-3, with 8 bases matching TRBD1. Germline CDR1 and CDR2: SNHLY and FYNNEI. CDR3 size: 14 residues. The junction had 5 bases not matched to a gene; V was cut back by 6 bases and J by 3 bases. CDR3 sequence: CASRRGQVTDTQYF. CDR3 nucleotides: TGTGCCAGCAGGAGGGGACAGGTGACAGATACGCAGTATTTT.

This clone has just a few counts. The chain has TRBV30 and TRBJ1-5, with 8 bases identical to TRBD1. V dropped 2 bases and J dropped 6; count of bases not matched to a gene: 3. Germline assignment: CDR1 GTSNPN and CDR2 SVGIG (reference sequence). There are 13 residues in the CDR3. The CDR3 spells CAWSPDRAQPQHF. CDR3 bases: TGTGCCTGGAGTCCGGACAGGGCTCAGCCCCAGCATTTT.

This chain joins TRBV9 and TRBJ2-5; tentative D call: TRBD2 (6 bases). Germline lookup yields CDR1 SGDLS and CDR2 YYNGEE. The CDR3 has 13 amino acids. Trimming shortened V by 6 bases and J by 4 bases, and 13 bases separated the two germline ends. In nucleotides, the CDR3 is TGTGCCAGCAACCGGGAGAAGGGAGAGACCCAGTACTTC. It is translated as CASNREKGETQYF.

This clone occurred many times. This sequence joins TRBV4-3 and TRBJ2-1, with a possible D match to TRBD2 (7 bases). The V end lost 0 bases, the J end lost 8 bases, and 17 bases lay between the germline ends. The length of the CDR3 is 16 residues. Germline V lookup: CDR1 LGHNA, CDR2 YSLEER. The CDR3 here is CASSQDFKGGVDEQFF. In DNA, the CDR3 is TGCGCCAGCAGCCAAGACTTCAAAGGGGGGGTCGATGAGCAGTTCTTC.

The rearrangement uses TRBV9 and TRBJ1-2; the match to TRBD1 covers 9 bases. The CDR3 has 16 residues. V was clipped by 0 bases and J by 2 bases; unmatched bases: 5. Germline V CDR1 and CDR2: SGDLS, YYNGEE. In nucleotides, the CDR3 is TGTGCCAGCAGCGTAGGTGGGACAGGGAAAAACTATGGCTACACCTTC. Translation: CASSVGGTGKNYGYTF.